This TCR beta chain was sequenced for a study of blood T cell repertoires in COVID-19. Turning to the study itself: Italy, Spain and the United States were the sources of the convalescent and acute COVID-19 samples.

V gave up 5 bases and J gave up 0 bases; unmatched junction bases: 17. Germline CDR1 SSHAT, CDR2 FNYEAQ (reference sequence). The CDR3 loop spans 19 amino acids. Original processing notes: Nucleated cell counts were estimated from reference gene primer amplification. Assay used: immunoSEQ multiplex PCR; TCRdb lists only in-frame clones, some missing. The DNA was the basis for D and trimming; V, J and clone size are from that table. The sample has some 100,000 clones, 65% to 90% seen once; the top ten hold roughly 3%. Among Cohort 3 donors, those recovered had two negative PCRs, clearance, or symptom resolution.

The source is a woman in her 50s who had recovered from COVID-19. The genes are TRBV7-7 and TRBJ2-7; 9 nucleotides agree with TRBD1. The material sequenced was PBMCs or T cells enriched from blood (not recorded which). CDR3 coding DNA: TGTGCCAGCAGCCTCCGGGACAGGGTTGCCCCGAAAAGCTCCTACGAGCAGTACTTC. Amino acids: CASSLRDRVAPKSSYEQYF.